This T cell receptor beta chain was captured in a study of shared clonotypes between healthy human individuals. There were no recent acute infections or vaccinations among the donors, who were healthy HIV-negative adults. As concerns this clone: Its matching antigen is unknown.

V shed 2 bases and J shed 1 base, with 9 bases lying between them. This CDR3 comprises 16 residues. CDR1 is PRHDT, CDR2 FYEKMQ, per germline (reference sequence). Sequenced by immunoSEQ multiplex PCR; TCRdb stores in-frame clones only, minus some. The data hold 2,500,000 or so clones, with around 94% observed a single time. General study findings and limits: Sampling covered blood only; tissue repertoires likely differ. Larger estimated richness was generally seen in naive subsets than in memory subsets. Generation probability values for non-shared clonotypes were lower than those for clonotypes shared by all four donors.

This chain uses TRBV13 with TRBJ2-6, with a tentative D call TRBD1 (6 bases). The source material was naive CD4+ T cells sorted from blood. Subset defined: CD45RA+ positively selected. This TCR was recovered from a young man in good health. CDR3 residues: CASSLYRESGANVLTF. The DNA of the CDR3 is TGTGCCAGCAGCTTATACAGGGAATCTGGGGCCAACGTCCTGACTTTC. Full variable domain (rest looked up from reference TRBV13 and TRBJ2-6): AAGVIQSPRHLIKEKRETATLKCYPIPRHDTVYWYQQGPGQDPQFLISFYEKMQSDKGSIPDRFSAQQFSDYHSELNMSSLELGDSALYFCASSLYRESGANVLTFGAGSRLTVL.